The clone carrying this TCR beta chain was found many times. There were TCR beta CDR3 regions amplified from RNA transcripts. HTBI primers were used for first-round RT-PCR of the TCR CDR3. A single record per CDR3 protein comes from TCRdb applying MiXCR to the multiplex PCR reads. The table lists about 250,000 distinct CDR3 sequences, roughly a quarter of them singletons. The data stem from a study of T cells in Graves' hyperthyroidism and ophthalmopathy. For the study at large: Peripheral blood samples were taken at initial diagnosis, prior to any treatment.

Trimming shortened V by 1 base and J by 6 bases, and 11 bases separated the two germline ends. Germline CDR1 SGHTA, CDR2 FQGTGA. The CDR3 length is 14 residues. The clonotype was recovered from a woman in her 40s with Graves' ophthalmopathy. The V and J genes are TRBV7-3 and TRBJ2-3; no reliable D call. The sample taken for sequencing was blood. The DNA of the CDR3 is TGTGCCAGCAGCTTAAGTACGCCCCCCGATACGCAGTATTTT. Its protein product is CASSLSTPPDTQYF. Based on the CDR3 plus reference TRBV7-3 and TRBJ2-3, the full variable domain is GAGVSQTPSNKVTEKGKYVELRCDPISGHTALYWYRQSLGQGPEFLIYFQGTGAADDSGLPNDRFFAVRPEGSVSTLKIQRTERGDSAVYLCASSLSTPPDTQYFGPGTRLTVL.